Presented here are 2 T cell receptor beta chains from one specimen sequenced in a study of CXCR3-negative and CXCR3-positive naive CD8 T cells. Their specific antigens are unknown. Study-wide results and caveats: TRB CDR3 hydrophobicity was greater in CXCR3-positive naive cells than in CXCR3-negative naive cells.

Researchers prepared the TRB cDNA libraries using 5' RACE with UMI labels. From the 5' RACE reads, TCRdb lists one entry per CDR3 protein and no DNA. The specimen's table records around 60,000 distinct CDR3 sequences. Sequenced: naive CXCR3+ CD8+ T cells from blood. As for subset: CD45RO-CCR7+CD27+CD95- naive CD8+ T cells expressing CXCR3 (TNR3+). Source of these receptors: a human donor in good health. Some clones in this sample may be carry-over from other donors' samples.

V usage is TRBV19 and J usage is TRBJ1-2; checking the TCRdb D call of TRBD1 is not possible without DNA. The germline V gene has CDR1 LNHDA and CDR2 SQIVND (reference sequence). The CDR3 consists of 15 residues. The CDR3 is CASDPGQGLFEGYTF.

The chain joins TRBV14 to TRBJ1-1. This CDR3 spans 15 amino acids. Germline CDR1 is SGHDN and CDR2 is FVKESK. The CDR3 loop reads CASSQTVFMNTEAFF.